Listed below are T cell receptor beta chains from one sample, sequenced in a study of blood T cell repertoires in COVID-19. Repertoires were generated with immunoSEQ multiplex PCR, while TCRdb's copy carries only in-frame clones and drops some. The repertoire holds approximately 150,000 clones, with less than 85% as singletons. The sample was PBMCs or T cells enriched from blood (not recorded which). The origin of the receptors is a man between 60 and 70 years old who had recovered from COVID-19. The CDR3 runs from the conserved cysteine through the conserved F or W. A D gene is named only where the DNA matches it firmly.

>TRBJ2-4|TRBV3-1/TRBV3-2|TRBD2
CASSPEVREKLGDIQYF
>TRBJ1-5|TRBV7-9|-
CASSLGLPGQPQHF
>TRBJ2-1|TRBV5-5|TRBD1
CASSLTPGQGANEQFF
>TRBJ2-7|TRBV15|-
CATSAERGYEQYF
>TRBJ1-3|TRBV6-5|-
CASTRGLQIGNTIYF
>TRBJ2-3|TRBV19|TRBD1
CASSIGTGTGIHTQYF
>TRBJ2-1|TRBV6-4|TRBD2
CASAYSGSGNEQFF
>TRBJ1-4|TRBV30|-
CAWSGGGLGEKLFF
>TRBJ2-3|TRBV24-1|TRBD2
CATSDPSGRATDTQYF
>TRBJ2-7|TRBV5-4|TRBD1
CASSGRDRDRLVYEQYF
>TRBJ2-7|TRBV7-3|-
CASSLAGREQYF
>TRBJ2-1|TRBV6-4|TRBD2
CASSAGQTGTSGSQDEQFF
>TRBJ1-6|TRBV2|TRBD1
CASRGQLRNSPLHF
>TRBJ1-6|TRBV7-2|-
CASSLGQGFNSPLHF
>TRBJ2-7|TRBV10-3|TRBD2
CAISTSGSPYEQYF
>TRBJ2-1|TRBV18|-
CASSPAGQYYNEQFF
>TRBJ2-3|TRBV11-2|TRBD2
CASSLGSLAAQPTDTQYF
>TRBJ1-2|TRBV5-1|TRBD1
CASSLLPVVGTGATNYGYTF
>TRBJ2-2|TRBV9|TRBD2
CASSPEGGSATGELFF
>TRBJ1-1|TRBV7-9|-
CASRVDRNTEAFF
>TRBJ2-7|TRBV9|-
CASSVGDSGRYEQYF
>TRBJ1-2|TRBV9|TRBD1
CASSLSRDRVDYGYTF
>TRBJ2-7|TRBV11-2|TRBD2
CASSLAGLTYEQYF
>TRBJ1-6|TRBV7-9|-
CASSRDSPLHF
>TRBJ1-2|TRBV5-4|-
CASSLSTRGGYGYTF
>TRBJ1-2|TRBV5-4|-
CASSLERQLYGYTF
>TRBJ1-6|TRBV19|-
CASNEASYNSPLHF
>TRBJ1-2|TRBV20-1|TRBD1
CSASAGQGDYGYTF
>TRBJ2-2|TRBV20-1|-
CSASLGNRDGELFF
>TRBJ2-3|TRBV11-2|-
CASSLSFHMLQYF
>TRBJ1-5|TRBV18|-
CASSLAGGNQPQHF
>TRBJ1-2|TRBV2|-
CASTKDSGQWGYTF
>TRBJ2-3|TRBV5-1|TRBD2
CASSFTAGGADTQYF
>TRBJ1-1|TRBV5-1|TRBD1
CASSLGQGAEAFF
>TRBJ2-5|TRBV2|TRBD2
CASSVLLAAQETQYF
>TRBJ2-3|TRBV19|-
CASSILSTTDTQYF
>TRBJ1-4|TRBV28|TRBD1
CASSLSHRGQEKLFF
>TRBJ1-4|TRBV5-1|-
CASRSTGTATNEKLFF
>TRBJ2-3|TRBV18|TRBD1
CASSPTQGGIDTQYF